A selection of T cell receptor beta chains follows, all from one sample in a study of blood T cell repertoires in COVID-19. Sequencing used immunoSEQ multiplex PCR; TCRdb keeps in-frame clones, though not all of them. The profile shows over 40,000 clones, less than 90% of them singletons. Source material: peripheral blood. The receptors shown here come from a human donor in a cohort sampled during active COVID-19. CDR3s include the opening cysteine and the closing phenylalanine or tryptophan. The order of the fields is clone size, D gene, J gene, V gene, CDR3 DNA, CDR3 protein. The D gene is left open where the match is weak. A clone size is listed for some rows: how often the clone was seen (once, few, many), or a class if it is expanded.

clone_size: few; d_call: NA; j_call: TRBJ2-6; v_call: TRBV21-1; cdr3_nt: TGTGCCAGCGTTCTAGCGGGAGGAACACCCTCTGGGGCCAACGTCCTGACTTTC; cdr3_aa: CASVLAGGTPSGANVLTF
clone_size: NA; d_call: NA; j_call: TRBJ2-5; v_call: TRBV6-2/TRBV6-3; cdr3_nt: TGTGCCAGCAGTCTCACTAGCTACCAAGAGACCCAGTACTTC; cdr3_aa: CASSLTSYQETQYF
clone_size: NA; d_call: NA; j_call: TRBJ1-1; v_call: TRBV28; cdr3_nt: TGTGCCAGCAGTCCACGGGTTGTAGACACTGAAGCTTTCTTT; cdr3_aa: CASSPRVVDTEAFF
clone_size: NA; d_call: TRBD1; j_call: TRBJ2-5; v_call: TRBV5-1; cdr3_nt: TGCGCCAGCAGGATCTGGACAGGGCAAGAGACCCAGTACTTC; cdr3_aa: CASRIWTGQETQYF
clone_size: NA; d_call: NA; j_call: TRBJ1-5; v_call: TRBV2; cdr3_nt: TGTGCCAGCAGGAGGGATAGCAATCAGCCCCAGCATTTT; cdr3_aa: CASRRDSNQPQHF
clone_size: NA; d_call: NA; j_call: TRBJ1-4; v_call: TRBV12-3/TRBV12-4; cdr3_nt: TGTGCCAGCAGCTTCCCCCCAGGCGAAAAACTGTTTTTT; cdr3_aa: CASSFPPGEKLFF
clone_size: few; d_call: NA; j_call: TRBJ2-1; v_call: TRBV9; cdr3_nt: TGTGCCAGCAGCCCTGACACGGGGGACTACAATGAGCAGTTCTTC; cdr3_aa: CASSPDTGDYNEQFF
clone_size: many; d_call: TRBD1; j_call: TRBJ1-4; v_call: TRBV4-2; cdr3_nt: TGTGCCAGCAGCCGAGCCGGACAGGGCGATGAAAAACTGTTTTTT; cdr3_aa: CASSRAGQGDEKLFF
clone_size: NA; d_call: NA; j_call: TRBJ2-2; v_call: TRBV6-5; cdr3_nt: TGTGCCAGCACATCGGCCGGGGAGCTGTTTTTT; cdr3_aa: CASTSAGELFF
clone_size: NA; d_call: NA; j_call: TRBJ1-6; v_call: TRBV15; cdr3_nt: TGTGCCACCAGAGTTCAGGGCTCCTATAATTCACCCCTCCACTTT; cdr3_aa: CATRVQGSYNSPLHF
clone_size: NA; d_call: TRBD1; j_call: TRBJ2-5; v_call: TRBV24-1; cdr3_nt: TGTGCCACCAGTGATAAGAGGGGGCTTGAGACCCAGTACTTC; cdr3_aa: CATSDKRGLETQYF
clone_size: once; d_call: TRBD1; j_call: TRBJ2-3; v_call: TRBV9; cdr3_nt: TGTGCCAGCGACAGGGGGCGTGATACGCAGTATTTT; cdr3_aa: CASDRGRDTQYF
clone_size: once; d_call: TRBD1; j_call: TRBJ1-5; v_call: TRBV19; cdr3_nt: TGTGCCAGTAGTAGCGGACAGGGCCTACGACAGCCCCAGCATTTT; cdr3_aa: CASSSGQGLRQPQHF
clone_size: few; d_call: TRBD1; j_call: TRBJ1-2; v_call: TRBV7-9; cdr3_nt: TGTGCCAGCAGCCAGGGGGTTAACTATGGCTACACCTTC; cdr3_aa: CASSQGVNYGYTF
clone_size: NA; d_call: TRBD1; j_call: TRBJ2-5; v_call: TRBV5-8; cdr3_nt: TGTGCCAGCAGCTACCGACAGGGGGCAGGGGAGACCCAGTACTTC; cdr3_aa: CASSYRQGAGETQYF
clone_size: few; d_call: NA; j_call: TRBJ2-1; v_call: TRBV6-4; cdr3_nt: TGTGCCAGCAGTCCGACAGCGAATTACAATGAGCAGTTCTTC; cdr3_aa: CASSPTANYNEQFF
clone_size: NA; d_call: NA; j_call: TRBJ2-2; v_call: TRBV5-5; cdr3_nt: TGTGCCAGCAGCTCCCAACAGGGCTTAGTGCTGTTTTTT; cdr3_aa: CASSSQQGLVLFF
clone_size: once; d_call: NA; j_call: TRBJ2-3; v_call: TRBV7-6; cdr3_nt: TGTGCCAGCAGCTCGGGGTATAGCACAGATACGCAGTATTTT; cdr3_aa: CASSSGYSTDTQYF
clone_size: NA; d_call: NA; j_call: TRBJ2-1; v_call: TRBV9; cdr3_nt: TGTGCCAGCGATTCCGGAGATGACAGCACTGAGCAGTTCTTC; cdr3_aa: CASDSGDDSTEQFF
clone_size: NA; d_call: TRBD2; j_call: TRBJ2-5; v_call: TRBV7-9; cdr3_nt: TGTGCCAGCAGCTTAGGGCGGGGGAGAGGAGAGACCCAGTACTTC; cdr3_aa: CASSLGRGRGETQYF
clone_size: few; d_call: TRBD2; j_call: TRBJ2-7; v_call: TRBV6-6; cdr3_nt: TGTGCCAGCAGACCTAGCGGGGGGGCCGACGAGCAGTACTTC; cdr3_aa: CASRPSGGADEQYF
clone_size: NA; d_call: NA; j_call: TRBJ2-3; v_call: TRBV6-1; cdr3_nt: TGTGCCAGCAGTGACCCTATTAATACGCAGTATTTT; cdr3_aa: CASSDPINTQYF
clone_size: NA; d_call: TRBD1; j_call: TRBJ1-1; v_call: TRBV28; cdr3_nt: TGTGCCAGCAGTTACAGGGGGGCGGAAACTGAAGCTTTCTTT; cdr3_aa: CASSYRGAETEAFF
clone_size: NA; d_call: NA; j_call: TRBJ1-3; v_call: TRBV5-4; cdr3_nt: TGTGCCAGCAGCTTGGATAGGGGCGGCTCTGGAAACACCATATATTTT; cdr3_aa: CASSLDRGGSGNTIYF
clone_size: NA; d_call: NA; j_call: TRBJ1-1; v_call: TRBV7-8; cdr3_nt: TGTGCCAGCAGCTTAAGGGACTACTCGAACACTGAAGCTTTCTTT; cdr3_aa: CASSLRDYSNTEAFF
clone_size: NA; d_call: TRBD1; j_call: TRBJ2-1; v_call: TRBV11-3; cdr3_nt: TGTGCCAGCAGCCCCAGACAGGGGGAATACAATGAGCAGTTCTTC; cdr3_aa: CASSPRQGEYNEQFF
clone_size: NA; d_call: TRBD1; j_call: TRBJ2-7; v_call: TRBV6-5; cdr3_nt: TGTGCCAGCAGCCCCAACAGGGGGCAGGGGGAGCAGTACTTC; cdr3_aa: CASSPNRGQGEQYF
clone_size: NA; d_call: TRBD2; j_call: TRBJ2-3; v_call: TRBV11-2; cdr3_nt: TGTGCCAGCAGCTTAGTAGTAGCGGGAAGCACAGATACGCAGTATTTT; cdr3_aa: CASSLVVAGSTDTQYF